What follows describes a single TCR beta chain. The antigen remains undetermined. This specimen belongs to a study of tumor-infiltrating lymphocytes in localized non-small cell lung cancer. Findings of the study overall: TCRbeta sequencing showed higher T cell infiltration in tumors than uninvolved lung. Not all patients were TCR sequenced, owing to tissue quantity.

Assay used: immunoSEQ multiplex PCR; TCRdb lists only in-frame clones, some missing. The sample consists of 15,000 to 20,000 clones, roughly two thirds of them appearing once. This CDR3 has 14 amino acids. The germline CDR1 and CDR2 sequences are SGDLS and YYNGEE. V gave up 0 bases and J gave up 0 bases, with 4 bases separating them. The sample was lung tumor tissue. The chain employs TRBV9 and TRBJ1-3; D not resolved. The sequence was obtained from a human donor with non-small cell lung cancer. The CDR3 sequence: CASSVESSGNTIYF. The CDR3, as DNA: TGTGCCAGCAGCGTAGAGAGCTCTGGAAACACCATATATTTT.